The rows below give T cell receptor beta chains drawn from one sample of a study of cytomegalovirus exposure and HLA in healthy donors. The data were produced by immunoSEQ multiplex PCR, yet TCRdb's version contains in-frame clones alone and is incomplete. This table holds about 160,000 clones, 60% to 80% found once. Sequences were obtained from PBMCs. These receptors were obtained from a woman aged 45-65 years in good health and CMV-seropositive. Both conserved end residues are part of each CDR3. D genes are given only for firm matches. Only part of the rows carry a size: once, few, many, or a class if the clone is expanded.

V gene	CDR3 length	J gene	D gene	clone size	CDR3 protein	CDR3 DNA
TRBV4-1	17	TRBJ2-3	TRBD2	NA	CASSQDLAGGFTDTQYF	TGCGCCAGCAGCCAAGACCTAGCGGGGGGTTTCACAGATACGCAGTATTTT
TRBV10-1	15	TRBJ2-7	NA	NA	CASSEYPSTNYEQYF	TGCGCCAGCAGTGAGTACCCTAGCACGAACTACGAGCAGTACTTC
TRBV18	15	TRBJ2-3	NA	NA	CASSPRQTSTDTQYF	TGTGCCAGCTCACCTCGACAAACTAGCACAGATACGCAGTATTTT
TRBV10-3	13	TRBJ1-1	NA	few	CAISGTENTEAFF	TGTGCCATCAGTGGCACAGAGAACACTGAAGCTTTCTTT
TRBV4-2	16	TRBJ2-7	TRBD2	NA	CASSRAGTSGGYEQYF	TGTGCCAGCAGCCGAGCCGGGACTAGCGGGGGTTACGAGCAGTACTTC
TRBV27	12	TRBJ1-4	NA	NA	CASSSNDEKLFF	TGTGCCAGCAGTTCCAATGATGAAAAACTGTTTTTT
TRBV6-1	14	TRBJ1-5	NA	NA	CASSEARFRQPQHF	TGTGCCAGCAGTGAAGCGCGGTTCCGGCAGCCCCAGCATTTT
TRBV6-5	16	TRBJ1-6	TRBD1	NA	CASSYWTGGYNSPLHF	TGTGCCAGCAGTTACTGGACAGGGGGCTATAATTCACCCCTCCACTTT
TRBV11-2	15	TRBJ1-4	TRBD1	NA	CASRYGQGPNEKLFF	TGTGCCAGCAGATACGGACAGGGACCTAATGAAAAACTGTTTTTT
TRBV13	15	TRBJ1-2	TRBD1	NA	CASSLGVRQGGGYTF	TGTGCCAGCAGCTTAGGCGTCCGGCAGGGGGGTGGCTACACCTTC
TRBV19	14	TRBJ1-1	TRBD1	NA	CASSPRGVNTEAFF	TGTGCCAGTAGTCCCAGGGGGGTGAACACTGAAGCTTTCTTT
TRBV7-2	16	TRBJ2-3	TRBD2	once	CASSLTSGGYTDTQYF	TGTGCCAGCAGCCTCACTAGCGGGGGATACACAGATACGCAGTATTTT
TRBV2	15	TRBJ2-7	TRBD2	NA	CASTGTSGGPGEQYF	TGTGCCAGCACCGGGACTAGCGGGGGGCCGGGGGAGCAGTACTTC
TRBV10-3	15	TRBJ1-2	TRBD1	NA	CAITEGGQSTYGYTF	TGTGCCATCACTGAGGGGGGACAGTCGACCTATGGCTACACCTTC
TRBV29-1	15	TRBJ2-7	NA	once	CSVMVPTKTQYEQYF	TGCAGCGTTATGGTCCCGACAAAGACCCAATACGAGCAGTACTTC
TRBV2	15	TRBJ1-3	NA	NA	CASSGSRGGGNTIYF	TGTGCCAGCAGTGGCTCCAGGGGTGGTGGAAACACCATATATTTT
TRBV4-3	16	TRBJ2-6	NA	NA	CASSQVGGPGANVLTF	TGCGCCAGCAGCCAAGTAGGGGGTCCTGGGGCCAACGTCCTGACTTTC
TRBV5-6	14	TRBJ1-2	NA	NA	CASSFGQSVLGYTF	TGTGCCAGCAGCTTCGGACAGTCGGTCCTTGGCTACACCTTC
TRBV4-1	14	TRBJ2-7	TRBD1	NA	CASSPLGDSYEQYF	TGCGCCAGCAGCCCACTCGGGGACAGCTACGAGCAGTACTTC
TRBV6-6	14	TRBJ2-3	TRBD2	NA	CASSSGTSSNTQYF	TGTGCCAGCAGCTCCGGGACTAGCAGTAATACGCAGTATTTT
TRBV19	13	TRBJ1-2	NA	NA	CATSLGTLYGYTF	TGTGCCACTTCCCTCGGGACTCTTTATGGCTACACCTTC
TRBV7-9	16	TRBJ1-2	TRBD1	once	CASSLWSGTEPYGYTF	TGTGCCAGCAGCTTATGGTCCGGGACAGAACCCTATGGCTACACCTTC
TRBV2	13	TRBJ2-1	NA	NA	CASREDTYNEQFF	TGTGCCAGCAGAGAAGACACGTACAATGAGCAGTTCTTC
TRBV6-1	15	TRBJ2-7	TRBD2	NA	CASRRTSGFTYEQYF	TGTGCCAGCAGGAGGACTAGCGGGTTTACCTACGAGCAGTACTTC
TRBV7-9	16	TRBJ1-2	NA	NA	CASSLGTDRLDYGYTF	TGTGCCAGCAGCTTAGGGACCGACAGGCTCGACTATGGCTACACCTTC
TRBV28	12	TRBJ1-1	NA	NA	CASSPIRTEAFF	TGTGCCAGCAGTCCCATCAGGACTGAAGCTTTCTTT
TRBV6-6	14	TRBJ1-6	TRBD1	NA	CASSRTGVESPLHF	TGTGCCAGCAGCCGGACAGGGGTTGAGTCACCCCTCCACTTT
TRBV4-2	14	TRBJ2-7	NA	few	CASSHPTRSYEQYF	TGTGCCAGCAGCCACCCGACCCGGAGTTACGAGCAGTACTTC
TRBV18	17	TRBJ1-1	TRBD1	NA	CASSPLLSSTGGTEAFF	TGTGCCAGCTCACCACTTCTATCGTCGACAGGGGGCACTGAAGCTTTCTTT
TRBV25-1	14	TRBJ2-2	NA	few	CASSDGRNTGELFF	TGTGCCAGCAGTGACGGTAGAAACACCGGGGAGCTGTTTTTT
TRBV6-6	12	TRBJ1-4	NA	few	CASSHSDEKLFF	TGTGCCAGCAGCCATTCGGATGAAAAACTGTTTTTT
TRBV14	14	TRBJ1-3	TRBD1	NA	CASSHTGAGNTIYF	TGTGCCAGCAGCCATACAGGGGCTGGAAACACCATATATTTT
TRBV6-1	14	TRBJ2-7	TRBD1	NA	CASRGTGYSYEQYF	TGTGCCAGCAGGGGGACAGGGTATAGTTACGAGCAGTACTTC
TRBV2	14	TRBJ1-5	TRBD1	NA	CAGKAQGGNQPQHF	TGTGCCGGAAAGGCGCAGGGGGGAAATCAGCCCCAGCATTTT
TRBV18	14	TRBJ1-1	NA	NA	CASSPTGGDTEAFF	TGTGCCAGCTCACCAACCGGAGGGGACACTGAAGCTTTCTTT
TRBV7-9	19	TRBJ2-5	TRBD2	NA	CASSLGLAGGPSDIETQYF	TGTGCCAGCAGCCTCGGACTAGCGGGAGGGCCCTCGGATATAGAGACCCAGTACTTC
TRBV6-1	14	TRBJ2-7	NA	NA	CASSSPRGTYEQYF	TGTGCCAGCAGCAGTCCCAGGGGAACCTACGAGCAGTACTTC
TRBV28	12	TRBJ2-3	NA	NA	CASSWTADTQYF	TGTGCCAGCAGCTGGACAGCAGATACGCAGTATTTT
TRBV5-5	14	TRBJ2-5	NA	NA	CASSLRDNQETQYF	TGTGCCAGCAGCTTGAGGGACAACCAAGAGACCCAGTACTTC
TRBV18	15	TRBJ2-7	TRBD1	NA	CASSPWDSETYEQYF	TGTGCCAGCTCACCATGGGACAGCGAGACCTACGAGCAGTACTTC
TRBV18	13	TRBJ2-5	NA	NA	CASLEPNQETQYF	TGTGCCAGCCTCGAGCCCAACCAAGAGACCCAGTACTTC
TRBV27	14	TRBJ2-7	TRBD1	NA	CASSLFGGGQGQYF	TGTGCCAGCAGTTTATTTGGGGGGGGACAGGGGCAGTACTTC
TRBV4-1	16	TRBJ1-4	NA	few	CASSQVDMGLSRGLFF	TGCGCCAGCAGCCAAGTAGACATGGGCTTGAGTAGGGGACTGTTTTTT
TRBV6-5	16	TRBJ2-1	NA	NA	CASSYSTGRINNEQFF	TGTGCCAGCAGTTACTCGACAGGACGGATAAACAATGAGCAGTTCTTC
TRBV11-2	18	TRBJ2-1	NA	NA	CASSFGPLRTRPYNEQFF	TGTGCCAGCAGCTTCGGTCCGTTGCGGACTCGACCCTACAATGAGCAGTTCTTC
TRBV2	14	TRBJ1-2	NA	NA	CASSSPGTPYGYTF	TGTGCCAGCAGTTCTCCCGGGACTCCATATGGCTACACCTTC
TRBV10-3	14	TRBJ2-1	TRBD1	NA	CAIRGDSQYNEQFF	TGTGCCATCAGAGGGGACAGCCAATACAATGAGCAGTTCTTC
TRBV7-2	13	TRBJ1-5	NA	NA	CASSLGEGQPQHF	TGTGCCAGCAGCTTAGGGGAGGGTCAGCCCCAGCATTTT
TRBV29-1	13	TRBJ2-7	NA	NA	CSVPVGGTGEQYF	TGCAGCGTTCCTGTAGGAGGGACGGGCGAGCAGTACTTC
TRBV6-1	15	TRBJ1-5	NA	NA	CASRIPGRRTGAQHF	TGTGCCAGCAGAATCCCGGGACGCCGAACGGGGGCCCAGCATTTT
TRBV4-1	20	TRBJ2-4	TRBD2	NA	CASSQDWASGRADAKNIQYF	TGCGCCAGCAGCCAAGATTGGGCTAGCGGGAGGGCCGACGCCAAAAACATTCAGTACTTC
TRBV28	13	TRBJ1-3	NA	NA	CASIRGGVSTIYF	TGTGCCAGCATCCGAGGGGGAGTGAGCACCATATATTTT
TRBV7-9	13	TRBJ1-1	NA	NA	CASSLKEYTEAFF	TGTGCCAGCAGCTTAAAGGAGTACACTGAAGCTTTCTTT
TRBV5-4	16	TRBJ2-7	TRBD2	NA	CASSSRGLAGSYEQYF	TGTGCCAGCAGCTCTCGAGGGCTAGCGGGGTCCTACGAGCAGTACTTC
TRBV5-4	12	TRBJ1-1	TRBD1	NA	CASTTGQGRAFF	TGTGCCAGCACCACCGGACAGGGGAGAGCTTTCTTT